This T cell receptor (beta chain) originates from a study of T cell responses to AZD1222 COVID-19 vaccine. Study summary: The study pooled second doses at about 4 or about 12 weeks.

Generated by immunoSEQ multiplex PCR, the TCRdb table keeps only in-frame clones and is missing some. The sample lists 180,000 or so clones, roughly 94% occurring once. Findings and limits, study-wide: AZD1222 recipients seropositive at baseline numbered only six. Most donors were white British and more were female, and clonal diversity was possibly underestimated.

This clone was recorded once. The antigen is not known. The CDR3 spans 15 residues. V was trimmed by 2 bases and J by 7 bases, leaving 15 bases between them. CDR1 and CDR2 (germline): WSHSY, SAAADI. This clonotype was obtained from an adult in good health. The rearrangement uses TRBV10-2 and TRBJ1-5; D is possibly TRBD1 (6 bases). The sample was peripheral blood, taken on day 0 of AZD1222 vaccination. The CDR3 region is CASSENPGVGQPQHF. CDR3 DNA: TGCGCCAGCAGTGAGAATCCAGGGGTCGGACAGCCCCAGCATTTT.